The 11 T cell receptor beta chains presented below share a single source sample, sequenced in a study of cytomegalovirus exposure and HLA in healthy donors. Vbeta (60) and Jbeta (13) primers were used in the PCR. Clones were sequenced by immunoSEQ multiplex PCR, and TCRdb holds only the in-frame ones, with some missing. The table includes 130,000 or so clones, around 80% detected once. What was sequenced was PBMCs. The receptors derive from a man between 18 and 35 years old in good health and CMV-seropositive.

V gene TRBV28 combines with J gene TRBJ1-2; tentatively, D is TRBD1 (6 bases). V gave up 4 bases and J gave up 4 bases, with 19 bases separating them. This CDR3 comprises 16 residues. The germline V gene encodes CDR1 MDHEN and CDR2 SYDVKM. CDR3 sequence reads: CASSSSQQQGTYGYTF. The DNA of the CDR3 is TGTGCCAGCAGTTCTAGCCAACAACAGGGAACCTATGGCTACACCTTC.

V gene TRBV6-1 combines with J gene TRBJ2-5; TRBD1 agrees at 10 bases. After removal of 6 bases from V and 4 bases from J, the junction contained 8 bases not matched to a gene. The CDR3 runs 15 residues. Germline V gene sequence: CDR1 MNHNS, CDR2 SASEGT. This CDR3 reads CASRQRTGGPETQYF. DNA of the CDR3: TGTGCCAGCAGACAAAGGACAGGGGGTCCAGAGACCCAGTACTTC.

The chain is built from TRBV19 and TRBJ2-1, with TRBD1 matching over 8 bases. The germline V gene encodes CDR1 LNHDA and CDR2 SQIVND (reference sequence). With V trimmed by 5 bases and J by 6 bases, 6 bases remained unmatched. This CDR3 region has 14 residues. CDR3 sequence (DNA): TGTGCCAGTAGTTTACAGGGGGTAGCCAATGAGCAGTTCTTC. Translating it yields CASSLQGVANEQFF.

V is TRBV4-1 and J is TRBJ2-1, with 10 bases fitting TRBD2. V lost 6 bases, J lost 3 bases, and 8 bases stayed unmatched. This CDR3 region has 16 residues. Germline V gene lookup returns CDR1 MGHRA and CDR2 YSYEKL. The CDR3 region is CASSTSPSGSYNEQFF. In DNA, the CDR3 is TGCGCCAGCAGTACCTCTCCTAGCGGGAGCTACAATGAGCAGTTCTTC.

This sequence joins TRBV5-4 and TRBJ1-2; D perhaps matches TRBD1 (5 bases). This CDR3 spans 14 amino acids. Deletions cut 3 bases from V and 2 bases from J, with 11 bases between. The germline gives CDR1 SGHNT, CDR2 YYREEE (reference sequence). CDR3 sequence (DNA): TGTGCCAGCAGCTCTTACAGGACCAACTATGGCTACACCTTC. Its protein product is CASSSYRTNYGYTF.

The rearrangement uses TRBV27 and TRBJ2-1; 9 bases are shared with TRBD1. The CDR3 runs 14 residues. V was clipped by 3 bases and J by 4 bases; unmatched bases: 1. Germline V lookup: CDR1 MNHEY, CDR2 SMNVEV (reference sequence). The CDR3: CASSLTGGYNEQFF. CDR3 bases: TGTGCCAGCAGTTTGACAGGGGGTTACAATGAGCAGTTCTTC.

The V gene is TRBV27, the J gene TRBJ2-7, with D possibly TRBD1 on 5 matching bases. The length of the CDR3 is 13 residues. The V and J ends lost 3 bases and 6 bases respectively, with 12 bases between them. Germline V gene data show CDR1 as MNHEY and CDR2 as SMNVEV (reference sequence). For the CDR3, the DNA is TGTGCCAGCAGTTTGTATAGGGGATCCGAGCAGTACTTC. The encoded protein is CASSLYRGSEQYF.

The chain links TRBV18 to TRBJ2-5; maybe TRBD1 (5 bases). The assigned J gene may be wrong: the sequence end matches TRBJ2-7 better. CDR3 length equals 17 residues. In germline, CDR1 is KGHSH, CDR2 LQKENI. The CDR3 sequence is CASSPQQGITSPYEQYF. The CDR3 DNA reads TGTGCCAGCTCACCACAGCAGGGTATAACCAGCCCATACGAGCAGTACTTC.

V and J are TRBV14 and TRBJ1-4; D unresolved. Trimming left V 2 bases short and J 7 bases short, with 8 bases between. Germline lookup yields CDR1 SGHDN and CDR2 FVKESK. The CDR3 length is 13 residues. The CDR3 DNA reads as TGTGCCAGCAGCCAAAGGAGGAGTGAAAAACTGTTTTTT. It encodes CASSQRRSEKLFF.

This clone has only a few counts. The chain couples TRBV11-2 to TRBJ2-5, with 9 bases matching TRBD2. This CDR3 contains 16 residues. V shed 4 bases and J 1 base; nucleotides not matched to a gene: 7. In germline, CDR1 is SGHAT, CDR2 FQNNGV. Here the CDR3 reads CASSSGLASFQETQYF. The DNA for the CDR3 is TGTGCCAGCAGCTCCGGACTAGCGAGCTTCCAAGAGACCCAGTACTTC.

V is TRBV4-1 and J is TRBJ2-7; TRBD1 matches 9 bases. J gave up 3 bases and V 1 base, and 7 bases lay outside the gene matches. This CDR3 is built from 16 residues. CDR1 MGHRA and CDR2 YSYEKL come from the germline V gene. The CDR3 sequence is CASSQADRGGFYEQYF. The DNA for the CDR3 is TGCGCCAGCAGCCAAGCCGACAGGGGGGGTTTCTACGAGCAGTACTTC.